This T cell receptor beta chain was sequenced during a study of blood T cell repertoires in COVID-19. Looking at the study overall: Samples came from the United States, Italy and Spain, spanning acute and convalescent COVID-19. T cells, B-cell-depleted T cells, or PBMCs provided the cDNA or gDNA that served as material.

Germline V lookup: CDR1 GTSNPN, CDR2 SVGIG (reference sequence). The V end lost 1 base, the J end lost 4 bases, and 16 bases lay between the germline ends. This CDR3 is built from 15 residues. In the authors' methods: Reference gene primer amplification in the assay estimated nucleated cell counts. Generated by immunoSEQ multiplex PCR, the TCRdb table keeps only in-frame clones and is missing some. V, J and clone size derive from that table, while D and trimming were established from the DNA sequence. The data contain 120,000 to 150,000 clones, 75% to 90% of them singletons. The source material was peripheral blood. The receptor was derived from a human donor in a cohort sampled during active COVID-19. The genes are TRBV30 and TRBJ1-2, with D tentatively TRBD1 (5 bases). The DNA for the CDR3 is TGTGCCTGGAGTGGTGGCAGGGCCAAGGGCTATGGCTACACCTTC. It yields the protein CAWSGGRAKGYGYTF.